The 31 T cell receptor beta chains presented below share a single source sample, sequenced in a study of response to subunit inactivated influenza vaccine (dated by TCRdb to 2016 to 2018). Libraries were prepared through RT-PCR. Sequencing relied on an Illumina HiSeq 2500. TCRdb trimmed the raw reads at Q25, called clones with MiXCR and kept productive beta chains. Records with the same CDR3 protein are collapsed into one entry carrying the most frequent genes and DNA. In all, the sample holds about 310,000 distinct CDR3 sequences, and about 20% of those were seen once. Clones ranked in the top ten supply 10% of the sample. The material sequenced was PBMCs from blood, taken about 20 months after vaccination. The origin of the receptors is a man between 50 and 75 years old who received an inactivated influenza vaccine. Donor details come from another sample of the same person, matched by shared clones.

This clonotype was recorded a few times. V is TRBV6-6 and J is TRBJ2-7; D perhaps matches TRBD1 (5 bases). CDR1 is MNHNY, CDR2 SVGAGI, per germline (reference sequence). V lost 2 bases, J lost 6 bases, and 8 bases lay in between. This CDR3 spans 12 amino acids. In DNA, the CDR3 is TGTGCCAGCAGTTACCAGGGTAGCGAGCAGTACTTC. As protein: CASSYQGSEQYF.

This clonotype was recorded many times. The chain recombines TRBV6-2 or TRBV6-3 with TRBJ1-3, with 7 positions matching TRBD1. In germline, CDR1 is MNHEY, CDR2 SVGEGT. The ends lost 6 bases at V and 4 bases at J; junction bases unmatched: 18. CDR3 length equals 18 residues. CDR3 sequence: CASRIARDRSISGNTIYF. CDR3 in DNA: TGTGCCAGCAGGATAGCCCGGGACAGATCTATTTCCGGAAACACCATATATTTT.

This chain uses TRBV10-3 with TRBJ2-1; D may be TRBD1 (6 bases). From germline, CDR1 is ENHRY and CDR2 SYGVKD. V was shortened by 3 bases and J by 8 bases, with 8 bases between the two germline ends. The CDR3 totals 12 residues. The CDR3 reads CAISDTGYEQFF. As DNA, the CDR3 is TGTGCCATCAGTGATACAGGGTATGAGCAGTTCTTC.

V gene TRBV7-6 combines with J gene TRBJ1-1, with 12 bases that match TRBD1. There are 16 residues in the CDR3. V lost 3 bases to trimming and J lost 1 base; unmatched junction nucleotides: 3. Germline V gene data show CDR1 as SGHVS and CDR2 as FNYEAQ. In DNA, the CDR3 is TGTGCCAGCAGCTTGGCGGGACAGGGGGCGAACACTGAAGCTTTCTTT. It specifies CASSLAGQGANTEAFF.

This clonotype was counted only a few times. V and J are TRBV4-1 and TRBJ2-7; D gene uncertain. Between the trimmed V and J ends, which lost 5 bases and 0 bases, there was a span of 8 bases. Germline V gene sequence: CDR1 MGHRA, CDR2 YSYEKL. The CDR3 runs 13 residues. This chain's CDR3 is CASSIRNSYEQYF. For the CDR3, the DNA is TGCGCCAGCAGCATCCGAAACTCCTACGAGCAGTACTTC.

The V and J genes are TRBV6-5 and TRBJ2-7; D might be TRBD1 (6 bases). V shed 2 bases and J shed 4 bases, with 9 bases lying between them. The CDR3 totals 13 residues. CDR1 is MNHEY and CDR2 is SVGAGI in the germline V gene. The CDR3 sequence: CASSYETGYEQYF. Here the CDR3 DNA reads TGTGCCAGCAGTTACGAGACAGGTTACGAGCAGTACTTC.

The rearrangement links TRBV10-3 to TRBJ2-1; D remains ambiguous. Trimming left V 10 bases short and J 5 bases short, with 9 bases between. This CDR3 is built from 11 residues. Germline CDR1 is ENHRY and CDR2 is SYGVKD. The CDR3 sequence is CATLHDNEQFF. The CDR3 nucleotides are TGTGCCACCCTCCACGACAATGAGCAGTTCTTC.

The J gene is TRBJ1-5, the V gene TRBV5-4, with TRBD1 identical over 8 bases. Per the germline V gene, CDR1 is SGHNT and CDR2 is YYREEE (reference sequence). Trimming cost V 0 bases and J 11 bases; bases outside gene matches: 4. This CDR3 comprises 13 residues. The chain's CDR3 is CASSLGEQGAQHF. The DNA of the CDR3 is TGTGCCAGCAGCTTGGGGGAACAGGGGGCCCAGCATTTT.

CDR3 DNA: TGTGCCAGCTCACCAAGTACCCCCGTGGAAGGCTACACCTTC. Residues: CASSPSTPVEGYTF. V usage is TRBV18 and J usage is TRBJ1-2, with unresolved D. Trimming took 2 bases from V and 8 from J, leaving 15 bases between them. Per the germline V gene, CDR1 is KGHSH and CDR2 is LQKENI. The CDR3 is made up of 14 amino acids.

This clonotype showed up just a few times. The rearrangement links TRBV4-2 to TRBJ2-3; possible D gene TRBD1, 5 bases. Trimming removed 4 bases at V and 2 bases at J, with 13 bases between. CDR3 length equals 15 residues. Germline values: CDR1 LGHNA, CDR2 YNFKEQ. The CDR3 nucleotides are TGTGCCAGCAGCCCCGCACTTGGGGCCACAGATACGCAGTATTTT. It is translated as CASSPALGATDTQYF.

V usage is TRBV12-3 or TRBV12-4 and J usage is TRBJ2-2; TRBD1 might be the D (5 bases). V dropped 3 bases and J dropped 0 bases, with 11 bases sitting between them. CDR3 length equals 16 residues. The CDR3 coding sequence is TGTGCCAGCAGTTTCCAGGGCAGTACGAACACCGGGGAGCTGTTTTTT. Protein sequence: CASSFQGSTNTGELFF.

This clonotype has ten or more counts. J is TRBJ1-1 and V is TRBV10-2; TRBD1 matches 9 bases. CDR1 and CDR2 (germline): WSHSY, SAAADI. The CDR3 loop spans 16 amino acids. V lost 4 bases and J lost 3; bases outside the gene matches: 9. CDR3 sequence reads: CASSATPTGGYTEAFF. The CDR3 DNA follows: TGCGCCAGCAGTGCAACGCCGACAGGGGGATACACTGAAGCTTTCTTT.

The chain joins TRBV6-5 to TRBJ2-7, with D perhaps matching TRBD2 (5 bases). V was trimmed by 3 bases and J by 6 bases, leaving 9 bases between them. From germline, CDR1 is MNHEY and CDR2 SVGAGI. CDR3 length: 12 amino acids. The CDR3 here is CASSYEGGEQYF. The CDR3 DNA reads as TGTGCCAGCAGTTATGAGGGCGGCGAGCAGTACTTC.

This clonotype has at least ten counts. The DNA for the CDR3 is TGTGCCAGCAGTTCTCGATATAATTCACCCCTCCACTTT. This gives the protein CASSSRYNSPLHF. The chain has TRBV12-3 or TRBV12-4 and TRBJ1-6; D uncertain. CDR3 length equals 13 residues. V dropped 4 bases and J dropped 4 bases, with 5 bases sitting between them.

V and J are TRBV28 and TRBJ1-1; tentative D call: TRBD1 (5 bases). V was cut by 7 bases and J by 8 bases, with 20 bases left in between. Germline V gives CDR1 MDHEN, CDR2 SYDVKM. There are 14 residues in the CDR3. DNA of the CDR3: TGTGCCAGCACTCCCGGGGGAGGGGTAACAGAAGCTTTCTTT. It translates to CASTPGGGVTEAFF. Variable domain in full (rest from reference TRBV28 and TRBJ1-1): DVKVTQSSRYLVKRTGEKVFLECVQDMDHENMFWYRQDPGLGLRLIYFSYDVKMKEKGDIPEGYSVSREKKERFSLILESASTNQTSMYLCASTPGGGVTEAFFGQGTRLTVV.

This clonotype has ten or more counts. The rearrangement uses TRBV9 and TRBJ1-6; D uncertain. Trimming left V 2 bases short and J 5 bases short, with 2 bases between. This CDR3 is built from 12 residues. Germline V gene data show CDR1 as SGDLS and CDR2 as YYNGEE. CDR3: CASSVNNSPLHF. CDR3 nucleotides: TGTGCCAGCAGCGTCAATAATTCACCCCTCCACTTT.

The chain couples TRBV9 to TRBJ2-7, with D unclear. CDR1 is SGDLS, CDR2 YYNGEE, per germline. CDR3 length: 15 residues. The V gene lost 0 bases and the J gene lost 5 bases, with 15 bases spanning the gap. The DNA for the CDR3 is TGTGCCAGCAGCGTAGCGGTGGGGTTTATGGACGAGCAGTACTTC. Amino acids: CASSVAVGFMDEQYF.

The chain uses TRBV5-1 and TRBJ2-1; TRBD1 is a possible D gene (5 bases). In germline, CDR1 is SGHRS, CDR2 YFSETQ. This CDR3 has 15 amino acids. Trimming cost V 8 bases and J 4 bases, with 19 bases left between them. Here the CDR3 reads CASFPDGALYNEQFF. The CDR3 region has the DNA TGCGCCAGTTTCCCCGATGGGGCCCTATACAATGAGCAGTTCTTC.

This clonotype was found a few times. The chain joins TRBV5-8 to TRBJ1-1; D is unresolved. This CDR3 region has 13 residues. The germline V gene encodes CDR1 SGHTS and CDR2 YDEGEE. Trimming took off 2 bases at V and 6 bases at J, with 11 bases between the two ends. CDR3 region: CASSFHPSSEAFF. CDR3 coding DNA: TGTGCCAGCAGCTTTCATCCGAGCTCTGAAGCTTTCTTT.

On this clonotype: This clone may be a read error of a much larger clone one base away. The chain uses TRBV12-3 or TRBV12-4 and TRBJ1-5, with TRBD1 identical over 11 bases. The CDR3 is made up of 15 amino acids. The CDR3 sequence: CASSAQDRGLQTQHF. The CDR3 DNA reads TGTGCCAGCAGTGCACAGGACAGGGGGCTTCAGACCCAGCATTTT.

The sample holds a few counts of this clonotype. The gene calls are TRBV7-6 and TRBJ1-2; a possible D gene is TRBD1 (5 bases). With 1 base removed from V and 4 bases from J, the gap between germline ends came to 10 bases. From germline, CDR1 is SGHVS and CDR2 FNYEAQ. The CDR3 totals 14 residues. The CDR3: CASSLGRDTYGYTF. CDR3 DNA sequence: TGTGCCAGCAGCTTAGGCAGGGATACCTATGGCTACACCTTC.

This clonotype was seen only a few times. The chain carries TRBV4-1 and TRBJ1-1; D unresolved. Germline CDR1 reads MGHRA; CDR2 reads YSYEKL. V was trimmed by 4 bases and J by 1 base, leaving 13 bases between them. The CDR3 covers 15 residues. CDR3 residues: CASSPAFRENTEAFF. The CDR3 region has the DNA TGCGCCAGCAGCCCGGCGTTTAGGGAGAACACTGAAGCTTTCTTT.

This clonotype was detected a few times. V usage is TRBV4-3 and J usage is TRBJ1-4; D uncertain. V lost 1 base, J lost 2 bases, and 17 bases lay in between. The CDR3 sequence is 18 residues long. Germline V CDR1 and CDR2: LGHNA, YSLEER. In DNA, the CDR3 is TGCGCCAGCAGCCAAGGGGCTACGGGTCAACGGACTAATGAAAAACTGTTTTTT. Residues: CASSQGATGQRTNEKLFF.

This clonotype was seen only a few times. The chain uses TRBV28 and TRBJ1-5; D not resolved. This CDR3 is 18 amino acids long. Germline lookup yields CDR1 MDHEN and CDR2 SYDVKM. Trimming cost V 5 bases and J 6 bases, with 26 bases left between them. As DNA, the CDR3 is TGTGCCAGCAGTCTCTCACATTGGGGTTTGGCGTTCGGTCAGCCCCAGCATTTT. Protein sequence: CASSLSHWGLAFGQPQHF.

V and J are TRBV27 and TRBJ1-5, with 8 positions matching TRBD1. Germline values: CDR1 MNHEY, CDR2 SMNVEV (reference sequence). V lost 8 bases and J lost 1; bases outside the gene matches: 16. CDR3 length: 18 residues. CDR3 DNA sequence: TGTGCCAGCTTCCCAACGGGACAGGTTCTTCGGAGCAATCAGCCCCAGCATTTT. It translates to CASFPTGQVLRSNQPQHF.

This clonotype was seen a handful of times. CDR3 loop: CASSQASADTQYF. The DNA of the CDR3 is TGTGCCAGCAGCCAAGCTTCAGCAGATACGCAGTATTTT. The V and J genes are TRBV3-1 and TRBJ2-3; D is ambiguous. Trimming took off 1 base at V and 4 bases at J, with 6 bases between the two ends. The germline gives CDR1 LGHDT, CDR2 YNNKEL (reference sequence). The CDR3 sequence is 13 residues long.

CDR3 sequence: CASSETGVGGYTF. CDR3 DNA: TGCGCCAGCAGCGAGACAGGGGTCGGTGGCTACACCTTC. The chain recombines TRBV5-1 with TRBJ1-2; 8 bases match TRBD1. Germline CDR1 and CDR2: SGHRS and YFSETQ. The CDR3 covers 13 residues. V gave up 4 bases and J gave up 7 bases; unmatched junction bases: 6.

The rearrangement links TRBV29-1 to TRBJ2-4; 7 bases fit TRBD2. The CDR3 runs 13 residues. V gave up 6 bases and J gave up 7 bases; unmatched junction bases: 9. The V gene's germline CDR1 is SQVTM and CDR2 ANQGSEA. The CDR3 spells CSVGDGGGNIQYF. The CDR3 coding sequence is TGCAGCGTGGGGGACGGCGGGGGTAACATTCAGTACTTC.

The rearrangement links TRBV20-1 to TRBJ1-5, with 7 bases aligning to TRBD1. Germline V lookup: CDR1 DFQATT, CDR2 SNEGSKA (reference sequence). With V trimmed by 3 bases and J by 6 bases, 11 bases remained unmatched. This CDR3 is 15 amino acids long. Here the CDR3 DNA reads TGCAGTGCTAGCCCCGCGACAGGGAAGAGTCAGCCCCAGCATTTT. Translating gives CSASPATGKSQPQHF.

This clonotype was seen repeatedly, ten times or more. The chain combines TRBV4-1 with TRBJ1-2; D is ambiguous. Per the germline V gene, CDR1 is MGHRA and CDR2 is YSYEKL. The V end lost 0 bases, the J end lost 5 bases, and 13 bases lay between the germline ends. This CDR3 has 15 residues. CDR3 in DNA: TGCGCCAGCAGCCAAGAGGAAGGGCCTCGTTATGGCTACACCTTC. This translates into CASSQEEGPRYGYTF.

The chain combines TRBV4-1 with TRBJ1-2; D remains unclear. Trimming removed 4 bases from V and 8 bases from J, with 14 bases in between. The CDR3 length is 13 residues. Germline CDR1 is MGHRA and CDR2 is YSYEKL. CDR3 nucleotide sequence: TGCGCCAGCAGCCTATACTTGGGAAACGGCTACACCTTC. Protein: CASSLYLGNGYTF.